This TCR beta chain was identified during a study of monozygotic twins with inflammatory bowel disease (dated by TCRdb to the late 2010s). Study-wide context: The complete study included approximately 30 monozygotic twin pairs: 19 IBD-discordant Danish pairs and nine German pairs, of which four were IBD-concordant and five were IBD-discordant. Disease-associated traits were sought mainly through comparisons between IBD patients and their genetically identical healthy co-twins within discordant pairs. Each individual had, on average, about 151 000 unique TCRalpha sequences and 181 000 unique TCRbeta sequences available for analysis.

From each donor, an approximately 2.4 ml peripheral blood sample was collected into PAXgene tubes and kept at -80 degrees C. Without any T cell sorting, total RNA was extracted from whole blood using the PAXgene blood miRNA kit on an automated QIAcube. Peripheral blood from monozygotic twin pairs, either concordant or discordant for inflammatory bowel disease, underwent deep TCRalpha and TCRbeta repertoire profiling that used unique molecular barcoding. Smoking habits were recorded for all twin pairs, and individuals were classified as current, former or never smokers. CDR1 and CDR2, looked up from the germline V gene, are MNHEY and SVGEGT. The CDR3 spans 15 residues, from the cysteine through the phenylalanine. No DNA is listed. The library was produced with 5' RACE. Each TCR library was prepared from around 3,200 ng of total RNA. For each sample, cDNA synthesis with SMARTScribe reverse transcriptase was split into eight separate reactions. During cDNA synthesis, unique molecular identifiers containing a 6-nucleotide sample barcode were introduced by template switching. Two nested PCRs of roughly 16 and 10 cycles amplified the TCRalpha and TCRbeta cDNA, and bead purification followed each PCR. Before amplification, the cDNA was both treated with uracil DNA-glycosylase and purified with the QIAquick PCR purification kit. The second PCR was the step at which Illumina TruSeq-compatible adapters and sample-specific barcodes were added. Library quality and concentration were assessed using TapeStation and Qubit, and about 4.7 ng of each library was pooled. Sequencing of the pooled libraries was done on an Illumina HiSeq2500 single-index Rapid Run using custom sequencing primers and 2 x 100 bp reads. The source study handled its data this way. UMI-based consensus assembly with MiGEC version 1.2.6 was used to correct PCR and sequencing errors. V(D)J alignment, clonotype assembly and CDR3 extraction were performed with MiXCR version 2.1.1. Normalisation of gene usage, clonotype sharing and MAIT/NKT TCR abundance was achieved by analysing the top 1000, 10 000 and 20 000 clonotypes per sample. After downsampling to 27 000 UMIs, diversity was calculated as the inverse Simpson index using the vegan R package. Paired Mann-Whitney U tests on discordant twin pairs were used, with Benjamini-Hochberg multiple-testing correction. The reads went through TCRdb reprocessing, and each CDR3 protein sequence gets one entry with no DNA. The authors' filters were not applied to this entry. The sample's table covers 330,000 or so distinct CDR3 sequences. In total, the top ten clones hold 2% to 2.5% of the sample.

What the study reported, not specific to this receptor: IBD patients had lower TCRbeta repertoire diversity, measured by the inverse Simpson index, than their healthy co-twins. Because patients received different immunosuppressive treatments, the repertoires may have picked up extra background noise and variability between individuals. The analysis was unable to tell different T cell subtypes apart. No single strong signal or clonotype linked to IBD turned up in the results, so the idea that one exists was not supported. Repertoire similarity did not differ between concordant and discordant twins, possibly due to limited statistical power. Compared with healthy twins, IBD patients had fewer clonotypes in common with other individuals, a difference most pronounced in patients showing signs of disease activity.

Worth noting for this clonotype: Its target antigen remains unknown.

The sequencing input was blood. This TCR came from a human donor with ulcerative colitis or Crohn's disease, or a healthy co-twin of an affected twin (not recorded which). The receptor chain draws on TRBV6-2 or TRBV6-3 and TRBJ2-3. The CDR3 in this case is CASSYSASFTDTQYF.